This TCR beta chain was captured in a study of somatic reversion in DOCK8 deficiency (dated by TCRdb to 2020 to 2021). In terms of the full investigation: In the study, T cell receptor beta repertoires were compared across three groups: DOCK8-deficient patients, DOCK8-revertant patients and healthy volunteers. The study examined how somatic reversion of pathogenic DOCK8 variants changes lymphocyte differentiation and function in DOCK8 deficiency. The DOCK8-deficient patients included in the study had been previously reported.

From the cysteine through the phenylalanine, the CDR3 covers 12 amino acids. The entry retains the CDR3 DNA only, 36 bases that are in frame from base 1. The trim is 10 bases for V and 11 bases for J, with a gap of 18 bases between the germline ends. Reading the germline V gene (reference sequence) gives CDR1 SEHNR and CDR2 FQNEAQ. This clonotype turned up a few times. This receptor's antigen is unknown. The record has no base qualities; no much larger clone is one base away. Genomic DNA for TCR repertoire analysis was extracted from whole blood samples or from PBMCs. Summary of the overall study and its limitations: The methods did not state, for each individual sample, whether the source material was whole blood or PBMCs.

Library preparation was by multiplex PCR. Using EuroClonality-NGS primers, the TRB libraries were generated through a one-step amplicon PCR run on roughly 0.1 ug genomic DNA. Sequencing of TRB amplicons was performed on Illumina MiSeq instruments using 2 x 250 bp version 2 chemistry. In the source study's methods: IMGT/HighV-QUEST was the tool used for both primary TRB sequence analysis and V(D)J annotation. Repertoire diversity and composition were evaluated with VDJtools after removing nonfunctional clones and downsampling for comparisons between samples. TCRdb redid the processing of the public reads, applying fastp at Q25 and MiXCR, and retained in-frame beta chains. CDR3 protein sequences are deduplicated, and each keeps its most common genes and DNA. These V and J calls derive from TCRdb rather than the authors' analysis. The sample table lists about 380 distinct CDR3 sequences, under 20% of them with a count of one. Less than 45% of the sample is in the top ten clones.

In this chain, TRBV7-9 is recombined with TRBJ1-3; the best D guess is TRBD1, with 5 bases matching. This receptor was obtained from a human donor with DOCK8 deficiency. Sequencing was performed on peripheral blood. The CDR3 in this case is CANLALGTAIYF. At the DNA level, the sequence is TGTGCCAACCTCGCCCTAGGGACCGCCATATATTTT. The CDR3 plus the reference TRBV7-9 and TRBJ1-3 genes for the other parts give the full variable domain: DTGVSQNPRHKITKRGQNVTFRCDPISEHNRLYWYRQTLGQGPEFLTYFQNEAQLEKSRLLSDRFSAERPKGSFSTLEIQRTEQGDSAMYLCANLALGTAIYFGEGSWLTVV.